These 2 T cell receptor beta chains originate from one sample sequenced in a study of CD8+CD57+ T cells in acquired aplastic anemia. The template for TCR beta VDJ and CDR3 sequence profiling was genomic DNA. TCRdb redid the calling of the reads with MiXCR, one entry per CDR3 protein. The sample comprises 200,000 to 250,000 distinct CDR3 sequences, more than 45% of which are singletons, and 7.8% rests with the top ten. Before being chosen for sequencing, patients had shown CD8+CD57+ cell expansion by flow cytometry. Sequenced input: sorted CD4+, CD8+, or CD8+CD57+ T cells (not recorded which) from PBMCs. These TCRs come from a human donor with aplastic anemia.

V and J are TRBV7-9 and TRBJ1-2, with no clear D. Trimming took off 3 bases at V and 1 base at J, with 6 bases between the two ends. This CDR3 has 13 amino acids. Germline assignment: CDR1 SEHNR and CDR2 FQNEAQ (reference sequence). CDR3 bases: TGTGCCAGCAGCTTCCCCAGTAACTATGGCTACACCTTC. This gives the protein CASSFPSNYGYTF.

This clonotype was counted at least ten times. The chain combines TRBV6-5 with TRBJ1-1; 7 bases align to TRBD1. CDR3 length: 15 amino acids. Germline V gene sequence: CDR1 MNHEY, CDR2 SVGAGI. J gave up 5 bases and V 7 bases, and 13 bases lay outside the gene matches. The CDR3 DNA reads as TGTGCCAGCATCGAACAAGGAGGGGGCAGGACTGAAGCTTTCTTT. Protein: CASIEQGGGRTEAFF.